These T cell receptor beta chains were read from a single sample in a study of post-analysis software for immune sequencing data. In TCRdb, the PCR reads were re-called with MiXCR into one record per CDR3 protein. The sample carries 180,000 or so distinct CDR3 sequences, 29% recorded once. Sequencing input: blood. Receptor source: a girl younger than 18 with multiple sclerosis. The CDR3 runs from the conserved cysteine through the conserved F or W. The D gene is left open where the match is weak. The size entry is marked missing in some rows and otherwise reads once, few, many or a size class.

abundance	d_gene	j_gene	v_gene	CDR3nt	CDR3aa
NA	NA	TRBJ2-4	TRBV29-1	TGCAGCGTTGAAGTGGGAACGGTGTACTTC	CSVEVGTVYF
few	NA	TRBJ1-2	TRBV6-1	TGTGCCAGCAGTGAAGAGTCCCTGGGAGGCTACACCTTC	CASSEESLGGYTF
few	NA	TRBJ1-2	TRBV18	TGTGCCAGCTCTACCACCAAGGACGGATCCTATGGCTACACCTTC	CASSTTKDGSYGYTF
many	NA	TRBJ2-7	TRBV3-1	TGTGCCAGCAGCCATCGGGGAGGAAGCTCCTACGAGCAGTACTTC	CASSHRGGSSYEQYF
NA	NA	TRBJ1-4	TRBV12-3/TRBV12-4	TGTGCCACCACCCTCCAGAGAGAAAAACTGTTTTTT	CATTLQREKLFF
NA	TRBD2	TRBJ2-7	TRBV13	TGTGCCAGCAGCTTAAACCGTCCCTCTGGGGGGGACTACGAGCAGTACTTC	CASSLNRPSGGDYEQYF
NA	TRBD1	TRBJ1-2	TRBV5-1	TGCGCCAGCAGCTTGGATTCGTGGGGGACAGGGGGATATGGCTACACCTTC	CASSLDSWGTGGYGYTF
NA	NA	TRBJ2-1	TRBV12-3/TRBV12-4	TGTGCCACCCAGTGGGGGAATGAGCAGTTCTTC	CATQWGNEQFF
NA	NA	TRBJ1-1	TRBV28	TGTGCCACGGGCGTGGGAAGCACTGAAGCTTTCTTT	CATGVGSTEAFF
many	TRBD1	TRBJ2-7	TRBV10-3	TGTGCCATCAGTGCCTCCCAGGGGGCAACCTCCTACGAGCAGTACTTC	CAISASQGATSYEQYF
many	TRBD2	TRBJ2-1	TRBV3-1	TGTGCCAGCAGTCTAAAGGCTAGCGGCGAGCAGTTCTTC	CASSLKASGEQFF
many	NA	TRBJ1-2	TRBV5-1	TGCGCCAGCAGCTTGGAAGGGGAAGGCTACACCTTC	CASSLEGEGYTF
few	NA	TRBJ2-7	TRBV29-1	TGCAGCGTTGAATTACCCGGCAGGGCACCCTACGAGCAGTACTTC	CSVELPGRAPYEQYF
many	NA	TRBJ2-4	TRBV29-1	TGCAGCGTTGAACGAGGCCTCGGCGGGAAAAACATTCAGTACTTC	CSVERGLGGKNIQYF
many	NA	TRBJ2-1	TRBV27	TGTTCCAGCAGTTTGCGGACAGATTACAATGAGCAGTTCTTC	CSSSLRTDYNEQFF
many	NA	TRBJ1-2	TRBV7-7	TGTGCTAGCAGCTTACTAGGGAACTATGGCTACACCTTC	CASSLLGNYGYTF
NA	TRBD2	TRBJ2-7	TRBV2	TGTGCCAGCACTAGCCCGGGACTAGCGGGGTCAAAGACCCACTACGAGCAGTACTTC	CASTSPGLAGSKTHYEQYF
many	NA	TRBJ2-6	TRBV12-3/TRBV12-4	TGTGCCAGCAGAGCTAATAACGCTGGGGCCAACGTCCTGACTTTC	CASRANNAGANVLTF
many	TRBD1	TRBJ1-5	TRBV24-1	TGTGCCACCAGTGACCCGGGGACAGGGCATCAGCCCCAGCATTTT	CATSDPGTGHQPQHF
NA	NA	TRBJ1-5	TRBV12-3/TRBV12-4	TGTGCCAGCAGTTTAGGGCTCCCACGGGGGCGAGGCAATCAGCCCCAGCATTTT	CASSLGLPRGRGNQPQHF
many	TRBD2	TRBJ2-3	TRBV18	TGTGCCAGCTCACCCGTAGCGGGGGCCGTCCCGGATACGCAGTATTTT	CASSPVAGAVPDTQYF
many	NA	TRBJ2-1	TRBV6-2/TRBV6-3	TGTGCCAGCAGCCCCTTCGAGGATGAGCAGTTCTTC	CASSPFEDEQFF
NA	TRBD1	TRBJ1-1	TRBV10-3	TGTGCCATCGGAGGACAGGGTGCTGAAGCTTTCTTT	CAIGGQGAEAFF
NA	NA	TRBJ1-1	TRBV5-1	TGCGCCAGCAGCTTCGGACCGTTTTCCATGAACACTGAAGCTTTCTTT	CASSFGPFSMNTEAFF
NA	TRBD2	TRBJ2-1	TRBV3-1	TGTGCCAGCAGCCTAAGCGGGAGCAGGGTCGATGAGCAGTTCTTC	CASSLSGSRVDEQFF
NA	TRBD1	TRBJ1-6	TRBV2	TGTGCCAGCAGTCGGACAGGGAGGAATTCACCCCTCCACTTT	CASSRTGRNSPLHF
few	NA	TRBJ2-1	TRBV7-8	TGTGCCAGCAGCTTACTGTCTGACGGGGATTCCTACAATGAGCAGTTCTTC	CASSLLSDGDSYNEQFF
NA	NA	TRBJ1-5	TRBV6-1	TGTGCCAGCAGTGGGGGGGGAGGCAATCAGCCCCAGCATTTT	CASSGGGGNQPQHF
once	TRBD2	TRBJ2-1	TRBV20-1	TGCGGTGCCCAGGGACTAGCGGGGGGGCAGAGCTCCTACAATGAGCAGTTCTTC	CGAQGLAGGQSSYNEQFF
few	NA	TRBJ2-1	TRBV4-1	TGCGCCAGCAGCCCCCGCGGGCCAGCAGACCGTGGCCATGAGCAGTTCTTC	CASSPRGPADRGHEQFF
few	NA	TRBJ1-3	TRBV29-1	TGCAGCGTTGAAGGGCAGTTCTCTGGAAACACCATATATTTT	CSVEGQFSGNTIYF
many	NA	TRBJ2-3	TRBV27	TGTGCCAGCAACGCACCGCTCAGGAGCCCCGGTACGCAGTATTTT	CASNAPLRSPGTQYF
NA	TRBD1	TRBJ1-6	TRBV7-9	TGTGCCAGCAGCCCAAAGGACAGGGAATCACCCCTCCACTTT	CASSPKDRESPLHF
once	TRBD1	TRBJ1-6	TRBV25-1	TGCGCCAGCATATCTCCGGGACAGGGGACACCCCTCCACTTT	CASISPGQGTPLHF
NA	TRBD2	TRBJ2-1	TRBV7-8	TGTGCCAGCAGCTTAGAGGGCGGGAGGGCTGGAAATGAGCAGTTCTTC	CASSLEGGRAGNEQFF
NA	NA	TRBJ1-1	TRBV14	TGTGCCAGCAGCCCTTCCATGAACACTGAAGCTTTCTTT	CASSPSMNTEAFF
few	NA	TRBJ1-3	TRBV20-1	TGCAGTGCTAGAGGGGGGTGGTTGGGTCGAAACACCATATATTTT	CSARGGWLGRNTIYF
many	TRBD1	TRBJ1-2	TRBV6-5	TGTGCCAGCAGCCAGACAGGGGATGCGCACTATGGCTACACCTTC	CASSQTGDAHYGYTF
NA	TRBD2	TRBJ2-3	TRBV15	TGTGCCACCAGCAGAGATTGGGTTGGCGGGGGGCTCACAGATACGCAGTATTTT	CATSRDWVGGGLTDTQYF
NA	TRBD1	TRBJ2-2	TRBV11-2	TGTGCCAGCAGCCCCTCCACAGGGGCCACGAACACCGGGGAGCTGTTTTTT	CASSPSTGATNTGELFF
few	TRBD2	TRBJ2-1	TRBV4-1	TGCGCCAGCAGCCACACCGGGACTAGCCCATACAATGAGCAGTTCTTC	CASSHTGTSPYNEQFF
many	NA	TRBJ2-5	TRBV7-2	TGTGCCAGCAGCTTAGCGTGGGAGACCCAGTACTTC	CASSLAWETQYF
few	NA	TRBJ2-5	TRBV7-3	TGTGCCAGCAGCTCCCTCCGAGCTAGCTCGGAGACCCAGTACTTC	CASSSLRASSETQYF
many	NA	TRBJ1-2	TRBV6-1	TGTGCCCATTTTTTGGTGGGATATGGCTACACCTTC	CAHFLVGYGYTF
NA	TRBD1	TRBJ1-2	TRBV20-1	TGCAGTGCTAGAGATGGACAGGGCGATCCTTCTCATGGCTACACCTTC	CSARDGQGDPSHGYTF
few	NA	TRBJ1-6	TRBV4-1	TGCGCCAGCAGCCAGCTAAAGAGAGGCCCCCGATCACCCCTCCACTTT	CASSQLKRGPRSPLHF
NA	TRBD1	TRBJ2-7	TRBV27	TGTGCCAGCAGTTGGGACAGGGCAAGCGAGCAGTACTTC	CASSWDRASEQYF
NA	NA	TRBJ1-1	TRBV7-2	TGTGCCAGCAGGGGGGACATCCGAAGGAACACTGAAGCTTTCTTT	CASRGDIRRNTEAFF
NA	TRBD1	TRBJ1-2	TRBV18	TGTGCCAGCTCACCGAGTGGTCGGACTCAGGGGGGTCATGGCTACACCTTC	CASSPSGRTQGGHGYTF
many	TRBD2	TRBJ2-3	TRBV4-2	TGTGCCAGCAGCCAAGATTGGACTAGCGGGGGGTCAGATACGCAGTATTTT	CASSQDWTSGGSDTQYF
NA	NA	TRBJ2-3	TRBV5-2	TGTGCCAGCAGTTCTGATCTACCTTTTACGCAGTATTTT	CASSSDLPFTQYF
NA	NA	TRBJ2-1	TRBV27	TGTGCCAACATCCAGTCTCCCGGGACCCTGAATGAGCAGTTCTTC	CANIQSPGTLNEQFF
NA	NA	TRBJ2-4	TRBV6-5	TGTGCCAGCAGTATGAGGACAACCAAAAACATTCAGTACTTC	CASSMRTTKNIQYF
NA	NA	TRBJ2-3	TRBV19	TGTGCCAGTAGTGTGGGGGAGCGCACAGATACGCAGTATTTT	CASSVGERTDTQYF
NA	TRBD1	TRBJ2-1	TRBV11-2	TGTGCCAGCAGCTTTCCGAGACAGGGTTACAATGAGCAGTTCTTC	CASSFPRQGYNEQFF
many	NA	TRBJ2-1	TRBV6-4	TGTGCCAGCAGTCACGACGGCCTATTGGGTGAGCAGTTCTTC	CASSHDGLLGEQFF